Presented here are 24 T cell receptor beta chains from one specimen sequenced in a study of blood T cell repertoires in COVID-19 (dated by TCRdb to 2018 to 2020). Library preparation employed the immunoSEQ multiplex PCR assay. TCRdb retrieved this table from immuneACCESS and kept in-frame rearrangements only. Not all clones are present; in checked studies, unresolved V genes account for under half, and no reason is known for the remainder. The sample profile shows around 300,000 clones; approximately 90% of them were found once. The ten most abundant clones make up 3% of the sample. The sequenced material came from peripheral blood. These receptors originate from a woman between 25 and 40 years old with active or convalescent COVID-19.

The chain carries TRBV2 and TRBJ2-1; weak D call: TRBD1 (5 bases). Per germline, CDR1 SNHLY and CDR2 FYNNEI. The CDR3 is 15 residues long. V was clipped by 4 bases and J by 0 bases, with 10 bases between them. The CDR3 coding sequence is TGTGCCAGCAGTGCGCGCCAGGGCTCCTACAATGAGCAGTTCTTC. The encoded protein is CASSARQGSYNEQFF.

The V and J genes are TRBV19 and TRBJ1-2; no clear D. CDR3 length: 13 residues. The germline CDR1 and CDR2 sequences are LNHDA and SQIVND (reference sequence). V lost 7 bases to trimming and J lost 2 bases, with 11 bases between them. CDR3 sequence: CASMQTRNYGYTF. CDR3 in DNA: TGTGCCAGTATGCAGACTCGAAACTATGGCTACACCTTC.

This chain connects TRBV3-1 (or the pseudogene TRBV3-2) to TRBJ1-2, with TRBD1 matching over 8 bases. CDR1 LGHDT and CDR2 YNNKEL come from the germline V gene (reference sequence). The CDR3 is 19 residues long. J was trimmed by 5 bases and V by 3 bases; bases with no gene match: 20. DNA of the CDR3: TGTGCCAGCAGCCACCGGGCAGGGGGCAACTTTCCCCCCATGTATGGCTACACCTTC. It encodes CASSHRAGGNFPPMYGYTF.

J is TRBJ1-2 and V is TRBV27; D gene ambiguous. The V end lost 6 bases, the J end lost 2 bases, and 13 bases lay between the germline ends. The CDR3 has 14 residues. Germline V gene data show CDR1 as MNHEY and CDR2 as SMNVEV (reference sequence). Here the CDR3 reads CASSPNTGNYGYTF. CDR3 DNA sequence: TGTGCCAGCAGCCCTAATACGGGGAACTATGGCTACACCTTC.

This chain links TRBV2 with TRBJ1-5, with TRBD1 matching over 9 bases. CDR3 length equals 15 residues. V shed 7 bases and J 0 bases; nucleotides not matched to a gene: 4. Germline CDR1 reads SNHLY; CDR2 reads FYNNEI. CDR3 region: CASTWTGDSNQPQHF. The CDR3, as DNA: TGTGCCAGCACATGGACAGGGGATAGCAATCAGCCCCAGCATTTT.

The chain carries TRBV7-9 and TRBJ2-1; 8 nucleotides line up with TRBD2. The V and J ends lost 3 bases and 7 bases, in that order; junction bases with no gene match: 11. The CDR3 is 16 amino acids. Germline V CDR1 and CDR2: SEHNR, FQNEAQ (reference sequence). CDR3 sequence: CASSLSGGIEINEQFF. For the CDR3, the DNA is TGTGCCAGCAGCTTGTCGGGAGGGATTGAGATAAATGAGCAGTTCTTC.

The table lists this clone with a count of one. This sample also contains other DNA sequences that code for the same CDR3. This chain joins TRBV12-3 or TRBV12-4 and TRBJ1-2, with TRBD1 matching 8 bases. V lost 6 bases and J lost 7; bases outside the gene matches: 7. CDR3 size: 13 residues. CDR3 amino acids: CASSPRTGSGYTF. DNA for the CDR3: TGTGCCAGCAGCCCCCGGACAGGGTCTGGCTACACCTTC.

The chain combines TRBV12-3 or TRBV12-4 with TRBJ2-1; possibly TRBD1 for D (5 bases). Trimming removed 3 bases from V and 10 bases from J, with 13 bases in between. The CDR3 length is 13 residues. In DNA, the CDR3 is TGTGCCAGCAGTTTTAATTCTCAGGGAGAGCAGTTCTTC. This gives the protein CASSFNSQGEQFF.

This clone was detected only a few times. V usage is TRBV7-2 and J usage is TRBJ1-2; no reliable D call. Germline-derived CDR1 and CDR2 are SGHTA and FQGNSA. CDR3 length: 13 residues. Trimming removed 4 bases at V and 4 bases at J, with 10 bases between. Here the CDR3 reads CASSSPGVYGYTF. CDR3 nucleotide sequence: TGTGCCAGCAGCTCCCCAGGTGTCTATGGCTACACCTTC. Together with reference TRBV7-2 and TRBJ1-2, the CDR3 gives the full variable domain: GAGVSQSPSNKVTEKGKDVELRCDPISGHTALYWYRQSLGQGLEFLIYFQGNSAPDKSGLPSDRFSAERTGGSVSTLTIQRTQQEDSAVYLCASSSPGVYGYTFGSGTRLTVV.

CDR3: CASSPPGREEAFF. CDR3 nucleotide sequence: TGTGCCAGCTCACCACCGGGTCGTGAGGAGGCTTTCTTT. This rearrangement joins TRBV18 to TRBJ1-1; no definite D call. Germline V gene lookup returns CDR1 KGHSH and CDR2 LQKENI. CDR3 length equals 13 residues. Between the trimmed V and J ends, which lost 0 bases and 11 bases, there was a span of 13 bases.

The chain employs TRBV28 and TRBJ1-2; perhaps TRBD1 as D (5 bases). The CDR3 is 15 residues long. V lost 3 bases and J lost 2, with 13 bases in between. CDR1 and CDR2 (germline): MDHEN, SYDVKM. The CDR3: CASSLARVGNYGYTF. In nucleotides, the CDR3 is TGTGCCAGCAGTTTGGCCAGGGTTGGAAACTATGGCTACACCTTC.

The chain is built from TRBV6-5 and TRBJ1-5; D perhaps matches TRBD1 (6 bases). CDR3 size: 13 residues. Germline-derived CDR1 and CDR2 are MNHEY and SVGAGI. The CDR3, as DNA: TGTGTTGCGGGGGGGGCCGCAAATCAGCCCCAGCATTTT. Translation: CVAGGAANQPQHF.

The V and J genes are TRBV4-3 and TRBJ1-6; unclear D gene. The CDR3 sequence is 15 residues long. In germline, CDR1 is LGHNA, CDR2 YSLEER. V was clipped by 3 bases and J by 0 bases, with 6 bases between them. CDR3 loop: CASSQHGSYNSPLHF. In nucleotides, the CDR3 is TGCGCCAGCAGCCAGCACGGCTCCTATAATTCACCCCTCCACTTT.

This clone was seen only once. The chain has TRBV11-3 and TRBJ2-2; 9 bases line up with TRBD1. Trimming at V came to 4 bases and at J to 7 bases, leaving 4 bases not matched to a gene. This CDR3 is built from 14 residues. Germline V gene data show CDR1 as SGHNT and CDR2 as YENEEA. The CDR3 here is CASSSQGAIGELFF. In DNA, the CDR3 is TGTGCCAGCAGCTCACAGGGGGCGATCGGGGAGCTGTTTTTT. Drawing the rest from reference TRBV11-3 and TRBJ2-2, the complete variable domain is EAGVVQSPRYKIIEKKQPVAFWCNPISGHNTLYWYLQNLGQGPELLIRYENEEAVDDSQLPKDRFSAERLKGVDSTLKIQPAELGDSAVYLCASSSQGAIGELFFGEGSRLTVL.

The V call is TRBV9, the J call TRBJ2-7, with 8 bases that match TRBD2. V was clipped by 3 bases and J by 2 bases; unmatched bases: 4. Germline V CDR1 and CDR2: SGDLS, YYNGEE. The CDR3 covers 14 residues. The CDR3 spells CASSAGGGPYEQYF. For the CDR3, the DNA is TGTGCCAGCAGCGCCGGGGGGGGCCCCTACGAGCAGTACTTC.

The rearrangement uses TRBV7-3 and TRBJ2-1; tentative D call: TRBD2 (7 bases). Per the germline V gene, CDR1 is SGHTA and CDR2 is FQGTGA. The CDR3 is 17 amino acids. The V gene lost 6 bases and the J gene lost 3 bases, with 21 bases spanning the gap. The CDR3 nucleotides are TGTGCCAGCAGTCCTGCGGGGAGGGACAACAACTACAATGAGCAGTTCTTC. Protein sequence: CASSPAGRDNNYNEQFF.

The rearrangement joins TRBV7-3 to TRBJ1-1; no clear D gene. V dropped 5 bases and J dropped 5 bases, with 9 bases sitting between them. This CDR3 spans 12 amino acids. Germline V gives CDR1 SGHTA, CDR2 FQGTGA. CDR3 loop: CASSRGGTEAFF. CDR3 DNA: TGTGCCAGCAGCCGAGGTGGTACTGAAGCTTTCTTT.

The CDR3 reads CASSLVQGGEQYF. The CDR3 DNA reads TGCGCCAGCAGCTTGGTCCAGGGAGGGGAGCAGTACTTC. The genes are TRBV5-1 and TRBJ2-7; 7 bases are shared with TRBD2. Germline lookup yields CDR1 SGHRS and CDR2 YFSETQ. The CDR3 covers 13 residues. J lost 7 bases, V lost 0 bases, and 4 bases had no gene match.

This clone was recorded only once. The chain has TRBV20-1 and TRBJ2-5; TRBD2 aligns across 8 bases. CDR3 size: 13 residues. Germline CDR1 DFQATT, CDR2 SNEGSKA (reference sequence). The ends lost 3 bases at V and 1 base at J; junction bases unmatched: 1. CDR3 protein: CSASRGGQETQYF. The CDR3 DNA is TGCAGTGCTAGTCGGGGGGGCCAAGAGACCCAGTACTTC.

This clone is a singleton in its sample. The chain couples TRBV6-2 or TRBV6-3 to TRBJ2-5; D might be TRBD2 (6 bases). The length of the CDR3 is 13 residues. Between the trimmed V and J ends, which lost 5 bases and 3 bases, there was a span of 10 bases. Per the germline V gene, CDR1 is MNHEY and CDR2 is SVGEGT. As DNA, the CDR3 is TGTGCCAGCAGTCGGGACTCCAAAGAGACCCAGTACTTC. Translation gives CASSRDSKETQYF.

The chain links TRBV20-1 to TRBJ2-7; the match to TRBD2 covers 7 bases. V was clipped by 5 bases and J by 2 bases; unmatched bases: 3. The germline V gene encodes CDR1 DFQATT and CDR2 SNEGSKA (reference sequence). The CDR3 is made up of 12 amino acids. CDR3 nucleotide sequence: TGCAGTGCTGGTGGACTAGCCTACGAGCAGTACTTC. This gives the protein CSAGGLAYEQYF.

V usage is TRBV9 and J usage is TRBJ2-4; 13 nucleotides line up with TRBD2. The CDR3 consists of 16 residues. Germline values: CDR1 SGDLS, CDR2 YYNGEE. With 1 base clipped from V and 11 bases from J, the junction kept 9 bases outside the gene matches. CDR3 protein: CASSVRLAGGPGVQYF. DNA for the CDR3: TGTGCCAGCAGCGTACGACTAGCGGGGGGCCCAGGAGTTCAGTACTTC.

This chain's CDR3 is CAWSVLPNNSPLHF. Written as DNA, the CDR3 is TGTGCCTGGAGTGTGCTACCTAATAATTCACCCCTCCACTTT. This chain joins TRBV30 and TRBJ1-6; D unclear. With 0 bases removed from V and 5 bases from J, the gap between germline ends came to 8 bases. CDR3 length: 14 residues. CDR1 is GTSNPN and CDR2 is SVGIG in the germline V gene (reference sequence).

This chain links TRBV6-6 with TRBJ1-6; tentative D call: TRBD1 (6 bases). The CDR3 is 13 residues long. The V and J ends lost 5 bases and 9 bases respectively, with 11 bases between them. The germline V gene has CDR1 MNHNY and CDR2 SVGAGI (reference sequence). The CDR3 DNA is TGTGCCAGCAGTAGCACAGGGATTTCACCCCTCCACTTT. Its protein is CASSSTGISPLHF.